This T cell receptor beta chain was recorded in a study of molecular identifiers for immune sequencing clone quantification. Study-wide findings and caveats: Clones that had above 20 RNA copies took up over 97% of effector molecules but under 1% in naive cells.

As concerns this clonotype: No antigen is known for it.

TCRdb processed the PCR reads anew with MiXCR; each CDR3 protein has one entry. The data contain approximately 500,000 distinct CDR3 sequences, 20% to 25% of them singletons. The CDR3 loop spans 15 amino acids. The germline V gene has CDR1 LNHDA and CDR2 SQIVND (reference sequence). V was shortened by 6 bases and J by 3 bases, with 15 bases between the two germline ends. The V gene is TRBV19, the J gene TRBJ2-1; D call uncertain. This TCR was recovered from a human donor in good health. Some libraries in this study had Jurkat cell RNA spiked in. Sequenced: naive CD8+ T cells from blood, with Jurkat cell RNA spiked in. The subset: FACS-sorted CD8+CD4-CCR7+CD45RA+ naive T cells. The CDR3 nucleotides read TGTGCCAGTAGAACTACGTATGGGAACTACAATGAGCAGTTCTTC. This encodes CASRTTYGNYNEQFF.